The rows below give T cell receptor beta chains drawn from one sample of a study of PD-L1 blockade in urothelial cancer. Here immunoSEQ multiplex PCR was the method, and the copy in TCRdb shows in-frame clones only, minus some. The sample includes approximately 35,000 clones, roughly 36% of them seen just once. Source: tumor tissue, taken before atezolizumab (anti-PD-L1) treatment. Every receptor here comes from a man aged 55 to 70 with urothelial cancer. The CDR3 runs from the conserved cysteine through the conserved F or W. The D gene is left open where the match is weak. A clone size is listed for some rows: how often the clone was seen (once, few, many), or a class if it is expanded.

V gene	D gene	J gene	clone size	CDR3 protein	CDR3 DNA
TRBV11-1	TRBD2	TRBJ2-1	many	CASSAGLAASNEQFF	TGTGCCAGCAGCGCGGGACTAGCGGCTTCCAATGAGCAGTTCTTC
TRBV29-1	TRBD1	TRBJ1-2	.	CSVGGTGVGNYGYTF	TGCAGCGTTGGCGGGACAGGGGTTGGGAACTATGGCTACACCTTC
TRBV28	.	TRBJ1-2	.	CASSPGQNYGYTF	TGTGCCAGCAGTCCAGGACAGAACTATGGCTACACCTTC
TRBV2	TRBD1	TRBJ2-7	.	CASSGTGSEQYF	TGTGCCAGCAGCGGGACAGGGTCCGAGCAGTACTTC
TRBV14	.	TRBJ1-1	.	CASSQERGRNRAFF	TGTGCCAGCAGCCAAGAAAGGGGACGGAATAGAGCTTTCTTT
TRBV9	.	TRBJ1-1	many	CASSVRDGTEAFF	TGTGCCAGCAGCGTTCGGGACGGCACTGAAGCTTTCTTT
TRBV18	TRBD1	TRBJ2-2	once	CASSPPQGQGPKTGELFF	TGTGCCAGCTCACCTCCCCAGGGACAGGGGCCTAAAACCGGGGAGCTGTTTTTT
TRBV10-2	TRBD1	TRBJ1-4	.	CASRGQGPNEKLFF	TGCGCCAGCAGGGGACAGGGCCCAAATGAAAAACTGTTTTTT
TRBV27	.	TRBJ2-3	.	CASSLTGTSTDTQYF	TGTGCCAGCAGTTTGACAGGTACTAGCACAGATACGCAGTATTTT
TRBV4-1	.	TRBJ2-3	once	CASSQDQDTQYF	TGCGCCAGCAGCCAAGATCAAGATACGCAGTATTTT
TRBV7-4	.	TRBJ1-4	.	CASSPGGSTNEKLFF	TGTGCCAGCAGCCCCGGGGGCTCAACTAATGAAAAACTGTTTTTT
TRBV18	.	TRBJ2-3	once	CASSPLRGLNPDTQYF	TGTGCCAGCTCACCCCTCCGGGGCCTGAACCCAGATACGCAGTATTTT
TRBV19	.	TRBJ2-3	.	CASRKTTIGSTDTQYF	TGTGCCAGTAGGAAAACTACAATAGGGAGCACAGATACGCAGTATTTT
TRBV6-8	TRBD1	TRBJ2-2	.	CASRLTGAGELFF	TGTGCCAGCCGCCTTACAGGGGCCGGGGAGCTGTTTTTT
TRBV28	.	TRBJ1-2	.	CASSIPTDYGYTF	TGTGCCAGCAGTATCCCGACAGACTATGGCTACACCTTC
TRBV19	.	TRBJ1-1	few	CASNRGRTMNTEAFF	TGTGCCAGTAACCGGGGGCGCACTATGAACACTGAAGCTTTCTTT
TRBV12-5	.	TRBJ2-5	.	CASGLVEETQYF	TGTGCTAGTGGTTTGGTGGAGGAGACCCAGTACTTC
TRBV29-1	TRBD2	TRBJ2-5	.	CSVVASGREETQYF	TGCAGCGTGGTGGCTAGCGGGAGGGAAGAGACCCAGTACTTC
TRBV28	TRBD1	TRBJ2-4	.	CASSDRGRNIQYF	TGTGCCAGCAGCGACAGGGGAAGGAACATTCAGTACTTC
TRBV6-8	.	TRBJ1-1	.	CASSLGGALSGQAFF	TGTGCCAGCAGCTTGGGGGGTGCACTGAGCGGTCAAGCTTTCTTT
TRBV19	.	TRBJ1-2	.	CASSTGTFPNYGYTF	TGTGCCAGTAGTACCGGGACCTTCCCTAACTATGGCTACACCTTC
TRBV28	TRBD2	TRBJ2-5	few	CASSLLAGRETQYF	TGTGCCAGCAGTTTACTAGCGGGAAGAGAGACCCAGTACTTC
TRBV6-8	TRBD1	TRBJ1-3	.	CASSGQTTGDRNTIYF	TGTGCCAGCAGTGGTCAGACAACAGGGGATCGAAACACCATATATTTT
TRBV30	TRBD2	TRBJ2-3	.	CAWSLGFGVAGALSGTDTQYF	TGTGCCTGGAGTTTAGGCTTCGGGGTAGCGGGGGCCCTTTCGGGCACAGATACGCAGTATTTT
TRBV5-1	.	TRBJ2-2	.	CASSPAAPANTGELFF	TGCGCCAGCAGCCCGGCGGCGCCTGCGAACACCGGGGAGCTGTTTTTT